Listed below are T cell receptor beta chains from one sample, sequenced in a study of beta chain features in type 1 diabetes. Profiled with immunoSEQ multiplex PCR; TCRdb holds only in-frame clones, not every one. Altogether about 260,000 clones are present, approximately 25% being singletons, with the ten largest covering roughly 0.011%. Sequenced sample: naive CD4+ T cells from blood. The origin of the receptors is a woman in her twenties or thirties with type 1 diabetes. The CDR3 runs from the conserved cysteine through the conserved F or W. The order of the fields is J gene, V gene, D gene, CDR3 length, clone size, CDR3 DNA, CDR3 protein. The D gene is left open where the match is weak. Some rows mark clone size as missing; the rest say once, few, many or name a class of expanded clone.

J gene: TRBJ2-5; V gene: TRBV2; D gene: NA; CDR3 length: 13; clone size: few; CDR3 DNA: TGTGCCAGCACCCCGACGGGGAAAGAGACCCAGTACTTC; CDR3 protein: CASTPTGKETQYF
J gene: TRBJ1-4; V gene: TRBV29-1; D gene: NA; CDR3 length: 13; clone size: few; CDR3 DNA: TGCAGCGTGGCGGGACGGGCTAATGAAAAACTGTTTTTT; CDR3 protein: CSVAGRANEKLFF
J gene: TRBJ2-7; V gene: TRBV6-1; D gene: NA; CDR3 length: 14; clone size: NA; CDR3 DNA: TGTGCCAGCAGTGAAGCCTCGGACAGTTACGAGCAGTACTTC; CDR3 protein: CASSEASDSYEQYF
J gene: TRBJ1-5; V gene: TRBV6-5; D gene: TRBD1; CDR3 length: 14; clone size: few; CDR3 DNA: TGTGCCAGCAGTTTGGGGACAGGCAATCAGCCCCAGCATTTT; CDR3 protein: CASSLGTGNQPQHF
J gene: TRBJ2-7; V gene: TRBV29-1; D gene: NA; CDR3 length: 10; clone size: few; CDR3 DNA: TGCAGCGTGGGCGGGGACGAGCAGTACTTC; CDR3 protein: CSVGGDEQYF
J gene: TRBJ2-1; V gene: TRBV6-5; D gene: NA; CDR3 length: 14; clone size: few; CDR3 DNA: TGTGCCAGCAGTTACCCGGGAGCAAAAAATGAGCAGTTCTTC; CDR3 protein: CASSYPGAKNEQFF
J gene: TRBJ1-1; V gene: TRBV29-1; D gene: NA; CDR3 length: 13; clone size: few; CDR3 DNA: TGCAGCGTTGATAGGCAGGGGAACACTGAAGCTTTCTTT; CDR3 protein: CSVDRQGNTEAFF
J gene: TRBJ1-4; V gene: TRBV27; D gene: NA; CDR3 length: 13; clone size: NA; CDR3 DNA: TGTGCCAGCAGCGAACAGGGCACTGGAAAACTGTTTTTT; CDR3 protein: CASSEQGTGKLFF
J gene: TRBJ1-2; V gene: TRBV14; D gene: TRBD1; CDR3 length: 16; clone size: few; CDR3 DNA: TGTGCCAGCAGCCAAGATCGGGCAGGGGGAAGCTATGGCTACACCTTC; CDR3 protein: CASSQDRAGGSYGYTF
J gene: TRBJ2-7; V gene: TRBV28; D gene: NA; CDR3 length: 11; clone size: few; CDR3 DNA: TGTGCCAGCAGTTCCCTCCCCGAGCAGTACTTC; CDR3 protein: CASSSLPEQYF